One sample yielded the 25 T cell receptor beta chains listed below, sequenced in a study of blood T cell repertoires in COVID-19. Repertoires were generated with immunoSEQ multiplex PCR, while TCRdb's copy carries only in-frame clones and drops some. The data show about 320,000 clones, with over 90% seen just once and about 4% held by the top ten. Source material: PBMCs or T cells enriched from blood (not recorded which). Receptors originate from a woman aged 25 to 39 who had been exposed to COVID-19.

The CDR3 protein is CASSIGQDFYLTDTQYF. CDR3 in DNA: TGTGCCAGTAGTATAGGCCAAGACTTCTATCTCACAGATACGCAGTATTTT. The V and J genes are TRBV19 and TRBJ2-3; D not resolved. The V and J ends lost 1 base and 2 bases respectively, with 16 bases between them. From germline, CDR1 is LNHDA and CDR2 SQIVND (reference sequence). This CDR3 spans 17 amino acids.

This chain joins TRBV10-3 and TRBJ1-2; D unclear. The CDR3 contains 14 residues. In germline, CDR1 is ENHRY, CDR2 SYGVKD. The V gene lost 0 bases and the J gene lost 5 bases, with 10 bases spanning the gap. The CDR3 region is CAISESGRKYGYTF. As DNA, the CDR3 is TGTGCCATCAGTGAGTCAGGGAGAAAATATGGCTACACCTTC.

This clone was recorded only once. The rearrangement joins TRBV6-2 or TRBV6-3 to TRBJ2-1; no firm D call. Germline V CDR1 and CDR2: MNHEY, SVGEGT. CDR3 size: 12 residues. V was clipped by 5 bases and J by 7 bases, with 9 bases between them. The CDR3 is CASSVRGNEQFF. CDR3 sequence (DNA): TGTGCCAGCAGTGTCAGAGGTAATGAGCAGTTCTTC.

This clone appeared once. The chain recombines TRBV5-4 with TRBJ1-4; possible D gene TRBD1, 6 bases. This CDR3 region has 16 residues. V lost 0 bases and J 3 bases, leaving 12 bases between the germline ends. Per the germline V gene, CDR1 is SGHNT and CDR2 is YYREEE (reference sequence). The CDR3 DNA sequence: TGTGCCAGCAGCTTGGGAGGGGGGGCAGCTAATGAAAAACTGTTTTTT. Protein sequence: CASSLGGGAANEKLFF.

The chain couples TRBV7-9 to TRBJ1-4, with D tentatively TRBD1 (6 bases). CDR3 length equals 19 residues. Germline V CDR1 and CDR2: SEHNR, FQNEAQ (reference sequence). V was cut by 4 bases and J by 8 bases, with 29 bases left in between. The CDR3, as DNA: TGTGCCAGCAGCTCCCGGGGGGCTGACATTCTGATATATGGCGAAAAACTGTTTTTT. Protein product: CASSSRGADILIYGEKLFF.

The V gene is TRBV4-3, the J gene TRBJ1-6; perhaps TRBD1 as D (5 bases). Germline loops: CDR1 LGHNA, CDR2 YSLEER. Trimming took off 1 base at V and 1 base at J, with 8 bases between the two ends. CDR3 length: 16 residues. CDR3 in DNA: TGCGCCAGCAGCCAAGGTGGGGGGTCCTATAATTCACCCCTCCACTTT. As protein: CASSQGGGSYNSPLHF.

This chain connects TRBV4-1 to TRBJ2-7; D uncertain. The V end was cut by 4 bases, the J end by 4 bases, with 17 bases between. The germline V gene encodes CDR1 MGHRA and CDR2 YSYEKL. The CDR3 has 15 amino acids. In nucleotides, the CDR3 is TGCGCCAGCAGCCCCGAAGAGGTTCAAGGATACGAGCAGTACTTC. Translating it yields CASSPEEVQGYEQYF.

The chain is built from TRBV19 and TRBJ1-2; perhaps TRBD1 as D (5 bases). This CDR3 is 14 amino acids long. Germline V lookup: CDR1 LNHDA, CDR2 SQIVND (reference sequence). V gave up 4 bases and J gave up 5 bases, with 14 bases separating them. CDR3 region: CASSTGDSTYGYTF. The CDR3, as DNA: TGTGCCAGTAGTACGGGAGACAGTACTTATGGCTACACCTTC.

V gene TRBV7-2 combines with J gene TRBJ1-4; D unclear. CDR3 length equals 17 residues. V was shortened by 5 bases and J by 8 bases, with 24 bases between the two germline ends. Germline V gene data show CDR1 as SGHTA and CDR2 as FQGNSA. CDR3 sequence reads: CASSPRRGAHLEEKLFF. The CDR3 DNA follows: TGTGCCAGCAGCCCCCGTCGGGGTGCCCACCTTGAGGAAAAACTGTTTTTT.

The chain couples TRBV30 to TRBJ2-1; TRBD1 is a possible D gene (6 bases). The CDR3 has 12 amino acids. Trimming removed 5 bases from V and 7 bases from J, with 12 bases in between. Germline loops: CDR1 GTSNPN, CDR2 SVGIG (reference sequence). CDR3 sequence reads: CAWGWGRNEQFF. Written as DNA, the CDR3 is TGTGCCTGGGGATGGGGGCGAAATGAGCAGTTCTTC.

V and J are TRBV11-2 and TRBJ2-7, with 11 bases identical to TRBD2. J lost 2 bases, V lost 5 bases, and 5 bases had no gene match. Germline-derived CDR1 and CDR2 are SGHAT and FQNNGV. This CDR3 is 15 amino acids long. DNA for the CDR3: TGTGCCAGCAGCCAGCTAGCGGGAGGAACCTACGAGCAGTACTTC. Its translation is CASSQLAGGTYEQYF.

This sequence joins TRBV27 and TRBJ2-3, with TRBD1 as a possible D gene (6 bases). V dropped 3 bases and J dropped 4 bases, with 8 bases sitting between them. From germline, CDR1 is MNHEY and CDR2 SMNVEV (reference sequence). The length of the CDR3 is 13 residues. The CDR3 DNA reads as TGTGCCAGCAGTTTCACAGGGTCAGATACGCAGTATTTT. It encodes CASSFTGSDTQYF.

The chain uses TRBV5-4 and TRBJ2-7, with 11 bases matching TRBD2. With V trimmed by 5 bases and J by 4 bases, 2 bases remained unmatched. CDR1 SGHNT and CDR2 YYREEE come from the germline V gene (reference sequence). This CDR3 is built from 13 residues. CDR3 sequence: CASRPSGGYEQYF. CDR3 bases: TGTGCCAGCAGGCCTAGCGGGGGGTACGAGCAGTACTTC.

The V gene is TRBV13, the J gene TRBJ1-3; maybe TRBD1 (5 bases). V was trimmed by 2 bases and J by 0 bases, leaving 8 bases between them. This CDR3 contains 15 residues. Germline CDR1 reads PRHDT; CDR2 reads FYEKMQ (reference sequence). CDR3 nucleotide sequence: TGTGCCAGCAGCTTACAGGGCGTCTCTGGAAACACCATATATTTT. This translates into CASSLQGVSGNTIYF.

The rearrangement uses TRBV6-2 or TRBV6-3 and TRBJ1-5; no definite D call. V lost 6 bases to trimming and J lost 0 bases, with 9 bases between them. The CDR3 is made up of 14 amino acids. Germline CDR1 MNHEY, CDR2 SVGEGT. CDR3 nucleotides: TGTGCCAGCAGCGGCAGATATAGCAATCAGCCCCAGCATTTT. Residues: CASSGRYSNQPQHF.

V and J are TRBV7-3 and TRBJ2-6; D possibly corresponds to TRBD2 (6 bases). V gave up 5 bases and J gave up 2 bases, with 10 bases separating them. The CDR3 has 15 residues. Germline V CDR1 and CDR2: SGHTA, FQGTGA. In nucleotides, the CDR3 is TGTGCCAGCAGCACTGGGACTCCTGGGGCCAACGTCCTGACTTTC. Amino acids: CASSTGTPGANVLTF.

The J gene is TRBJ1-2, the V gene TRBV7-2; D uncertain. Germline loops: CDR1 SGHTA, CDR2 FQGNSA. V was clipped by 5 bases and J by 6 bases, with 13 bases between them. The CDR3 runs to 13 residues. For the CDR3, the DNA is TGTGCCAGCAGCCCACACCGGGGAAATGGCTACACCTTC. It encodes CASSPHRGNGYTF.

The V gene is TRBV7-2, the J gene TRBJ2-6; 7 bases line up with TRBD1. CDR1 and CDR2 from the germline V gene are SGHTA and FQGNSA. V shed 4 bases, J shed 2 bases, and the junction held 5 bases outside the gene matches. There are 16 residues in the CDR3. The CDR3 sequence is CASSSLQGAGANVLTF. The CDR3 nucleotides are TGTGCCAGCAGCTCACTCCAGGGGGCTGGGGCCAACGTCCTGACTTTC.

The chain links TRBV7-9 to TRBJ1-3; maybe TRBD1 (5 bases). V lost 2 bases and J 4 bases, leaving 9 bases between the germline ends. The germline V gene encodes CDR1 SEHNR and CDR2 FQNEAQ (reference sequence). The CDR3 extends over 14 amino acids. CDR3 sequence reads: CASSLRAGGNTIYF. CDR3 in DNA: TGTGCCAGCAGCTTACGTGCAGGGGGAAACACCATATATTTT.

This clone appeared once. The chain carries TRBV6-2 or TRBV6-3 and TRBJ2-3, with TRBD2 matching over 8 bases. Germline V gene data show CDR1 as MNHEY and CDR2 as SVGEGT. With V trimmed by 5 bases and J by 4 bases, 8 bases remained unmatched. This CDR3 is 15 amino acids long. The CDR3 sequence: CASSNRGGPSDTQYF. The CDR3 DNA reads TGTGCCAGCAGTAACCGCGGGGGGCCATCAGATACGCAGTATTTT.

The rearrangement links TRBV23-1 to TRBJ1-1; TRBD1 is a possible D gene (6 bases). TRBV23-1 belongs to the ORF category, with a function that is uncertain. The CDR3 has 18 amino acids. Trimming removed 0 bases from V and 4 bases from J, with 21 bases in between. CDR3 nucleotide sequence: TGCGCCAGCAGTCAATCGGAGCGGGGAAGAGGGGGGATCACTGAAGCTTTCTTT. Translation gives CASSQSERGRGGITEAFF.

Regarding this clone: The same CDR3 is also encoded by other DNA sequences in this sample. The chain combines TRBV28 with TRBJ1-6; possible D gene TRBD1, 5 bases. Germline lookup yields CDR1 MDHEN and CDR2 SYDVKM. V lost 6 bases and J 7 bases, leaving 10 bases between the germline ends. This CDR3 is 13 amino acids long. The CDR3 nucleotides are TGTGCCAGCAGCCAGGGTGGGAATTCACCCCTCCACTTT. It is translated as CASSQGGNSPLHF.

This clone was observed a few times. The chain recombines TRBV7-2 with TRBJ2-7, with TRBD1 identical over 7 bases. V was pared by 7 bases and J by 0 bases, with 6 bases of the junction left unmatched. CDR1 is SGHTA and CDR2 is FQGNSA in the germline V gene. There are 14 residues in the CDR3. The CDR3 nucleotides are TGTGCCAGCAAACTATCAGGGGGCTCCTACGAGCAGTACTTC. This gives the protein CASKLSGGSYEQYF. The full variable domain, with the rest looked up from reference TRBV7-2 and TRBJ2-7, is GAGVSQSPSNKVTEKGKDVELRCDPISGHTALYWYRQSLGQGLEFLIYFQGNSAPDKSGLPSDRFSAERTGGSVSTLTIQRTQQEDSAVYLCASKLSGGSYEQYFGPGTRLTVT.

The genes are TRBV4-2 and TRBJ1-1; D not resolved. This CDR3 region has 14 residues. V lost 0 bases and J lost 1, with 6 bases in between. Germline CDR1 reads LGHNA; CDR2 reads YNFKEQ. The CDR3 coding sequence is TGTGCCAGCAGCCAAGATTACAGGAACACTGAAGCTTTCTTT. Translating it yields CASSQDYRNTEAFF.

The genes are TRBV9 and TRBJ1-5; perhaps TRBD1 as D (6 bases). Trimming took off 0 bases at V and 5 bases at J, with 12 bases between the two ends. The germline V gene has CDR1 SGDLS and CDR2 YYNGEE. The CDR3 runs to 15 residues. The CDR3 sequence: CASSVGGKGDQPQHF. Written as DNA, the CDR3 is TGTGCCAGCAGCGTAGGTGGTAAGGGGGATCAGCCCCAGCATTTT.